This T cell receptor (beta chain) was obtained from a study of PD-L1 blockade in urothelial cancer. For the study at large: A median approximately 140,000 T cells were found in blood samples.

CDR1 and CDR2 from the germline V gene are MNHNS and SASEGT. With V trimmed by 4 bases and J by 7 bases, 15 bases remained unmatched. This CDR3 spans 18 amino acids. The protocol was immunoSEQ multiplex PCR, while the TCRdb copy is restricted to in-frame clones and leaves out a portion. The sample lists some 100,000 clones, about nine tenths occurring once. The V call is TRBV6-1, the J call TRBJ2-7; 14 positions agree with TRBD2. The sequence was obtained from a woman aged 80 or over with urothelial cancer. The sequencing used PBMCs, collected around atezolizumab (anti-PD-L1) treatment. CDR3 sequence reads: CASSGTSGRPWGSWEQYF. CDR3 DNA: TGTGCCAGCAGTGGGACTAGCGGGAGGCCCTGGGGGTCGTGGGAGCAGTACTTC.